This T cell receptor beta chain originates from a study of T cells in Graves' hyperthyroidism and ophthalmopathy. What was amplified from RNA transcripts were TCR beta CDR3 regions. HTBI primers were used for first-round RT-PCR of the TCR CDR3. TCRdb redid the calling of the multiplex PCR reads with MiXCR, one entry per CDR3 protein. The table shows hundreds of thousands of distinct CDR3 sequences, with roughly 46% occurring only once. Graves' hyperthyroidism showing no ophthalmopathy progression within 18 months was considered stable. Together with thyroid ultrasound, orbital computed tomography, serum thyroxine and TRAb, clinical symptoms were used for diagnoses. With 6 bases removed from V and 3 bases from J, the gap between germline ends came to 20 bases. CDR3 length: 16 amino acids. Per germline, CDR1 SEHNR and CDR2 FQNEAQ (reference sequence).

Sequenced sample: peripheral blood or thyroid tissue (not recorded which). This sequence originates from a woman aged 18-29 years with Graves' hyperthyroidism. The V call is TRBV7-9, the J call TRBJ1-1, with D possibly being TRBD1 (6 bases). The chain's CDR3 is CASRDTEGVRDTEAFF. Written as DNA, the CDR3 is TGTGCCAGCAGAGATACCGAGGGGGTTAGAGACACTGAAGCTTTCTTT.